The entry that follows covers one T cell receptor beta chain sequence. Its target is unknown. Of the isolated RNA, all was reverse transcribed, and so the sequenced material was expressed TCRB transcripts. This table comes from immunoSEQ multiplex PCR, and its TCRdb copy is limited to in-frame clones, with some not included. The table includes 300,000 to 350,000 clones, roughly 8.8% detected once. The source of the sample is a study of beta chain features in type 1 diabetes. The study, taken as a whole, reports: TCRB CDR3 length was moderately but significantly reduced in all four CD4+ subsets of Type 1 diabetes patients.

Germline V gives CDR1 KGHSH, CDR2 LQKENI. After removal of 3 bases from V and 3 bases from J, the junction contained 7 bases not matched to a gene. The CDR3 contains 15 residues. The genes are TRBV18 and TRBJ2-7, with TRBD1 matching 8 bases. The clonotype was recovered from a man aged 25-45 years with type 1 diabetes. Source material: central memory CD4+ T cells from blood. The CDR3 reads CASSPTQGADYEQYF. DNA for the CDR3: TGTGCCAGCTCACCGACTCAGGGGGCAGACTACGAGCAGTACTTC.